This T cell receptor (beta chain) was sequenced during a study of cytomegalovirus exposure and HLA in healthy donors. Broader study findings: Cytomegalovirus-associated TCR beta chains were listed, numbering 150 to 200.

About this clone itself: Its target is not known.

Profiled with immunoSEQ multiplex PCR; TCRdb holds only in-frame clones, not every one. The sample holds around 260,000 clones, roughly 87% seen once. Germline lookup yields CDR1 MDHEN and CDR2 SYDVKM. The CDR3 has 14 amino acids. V lost 5 bases and J 2 bases, leaving 13 bases between the germline ends. The donors were members of the 120-subject validation cohort (separate from the roughly 700-subject first cohort). V usage is TRBV28 and J usage is TRBJ2-7, with unresolved D. The clonotype was recovered from a woman aged 25 to 39 in good health and CMV-seronegative. Sequenced material: PBMCs. CDR3 amino acids: CASSAAGRPYEQYF. As DNA, the CDR3 is TGTGCCAGCAGTGCCGCAGGACGGCCCTACGAGCAGTACTTC.